The 9 T cell receptor beta chains presented below share a single source sample, sequenced in a study of cytomegalovirus exposure and HLA in healthy donors. Researchers ran the PCR with 60 Vbeta and 13 Jbeta primers. The protocol was immunoSEQ multiplex PCR, while the TCRdb copy is restricted to in-frame clones and leaves out a portion. The profile shows more than 95,000 clones, approximately 80% of them singletons. The sample comprised PBMCs. The receptor set was obtained from a woman aged 40-49 years in good health and CMV-seronegative.

The chain uses TRBV11-2 and TRBJ2-7; D might be TRBD1 (5 bases). The V gene's germline CDR1 is SGHAT and CDR2 FQNNGV. The CDR3 runs 15 residues. V was clipped by 5 bases and J by 4 bases, with 18 bases between them. CDR3 nucleotide sequence: TGTGCCAGCAGCCCATACGCAGGGTTTGGGTACGAGCAGTACTTC. Translated, it gives CASSPYAGFGYEQYF.

This rearrangement joins TRBV29-1 to TRBJ2-7; 9 bases are shared with TRBD1. In germline, CDR1 is SQVTM, CDR2 ANQGSEA. The CDR3 is 14 amino acids. The J segment lost 3 bases and the V segment lost 7 bases, leaving 10 bases of the junction unmatched. The CDR3 region is CSASPGQGNYEQYF. The CDR3 nucleotides read TGCAGCGCCTCCCCGGGACAGGGCAACTACGAGCAGTACTTC.

The V and J genes are TRBV19 and TRBJ2-2; D unresolved. The CDR3 contains 16 residues. The ends were cut back, 3 bases at V and 1 base at J, with 12 bases in the middle. CDR1 is LNHDA and CDR2 is SQIVND in the germline V gene (reference sequence). The CDR3 loop is CASSMRRTVNTGELFF. The CDR3 DNA reads TGTGCCAGTAGTATGCGCCGAACGGTGAACACCGGGGAGCTGTTTTTT.

This chain links TRBV5-1 with TRBJ2-3; no clear D gene. Trimming left V 4 bases short and J 6 bases short, with 9 bases between. Germline V gene data show CDR1 as SGHRS and CDR2 as YFSETQ. This CDR3 is 12 amino acids long. CDR3 bases: TGCGCCAGCAGCCGGTGGTCGGATACGCAGTATTTT. The encoded protein is CASSRWSDTQYF. Using reference TRBV5-1 and TRBJ2-3 for the parts outside the CDR3, the full variable domain is KAGVTQTPRYLIKTRGQQVTLSCSPISGHRSVSWYQQTPGQGLQFLFEYFSETQRNKGNFPGRFSGRQFSNSRSEMNVSTLELGDSALYLCASSRWSDTQYFGPGTRLTVL.

The chain couples TRBV7-2 to TRBJ2-1, with 8 nucleotides matching TRBD2. Germline values: CDR1 SGHTA, CDR2 FQGNSA. The CDR3 covers 16 residues. The V gene end was trimmed by 7 bases and the J gene end by 10 bases; junction bases not matched to a gene: 18. Written as DNA, the CDR3 is TGTGCCAGCACCAGGGTAGGGGGACTAGATCCGGGCGAGCAGTTCTTC. It yields the protein CASTRVGGLDPGEQFF.

This clone was observed a single time. The chain carries TRBV5-5 and TRBJ2-1; no clear D. The CDR3 has 12 residues. Per the germline V gene, CDR1 is SGHKS and CDR2 is YYEKEE (reference sequence). Trimming cost V 2 bases and J 4 bases, with 4 bases left between them. The CDR3 reads CASSLLYNEQFF. The DNA of the CDR3 is TGTGCCAGCAGCTTACTTTACAATGAGCAGTTCTTC.

The V call is TRBV7-9, the J call TRBJ2-1; TRBD2 aligns across 9 bases. Trimming at V came to 5 bases and at J to 7 bases, leaving 12 bases not matched to a gene. The germline gives CDR1 SEHNR, CDR2 FQNEAQ (reference sequence). The CDR3 has 16 amino acids. CDR3 nucleotides: TGTGCCAGCAGCCTAACACTAGCGGGCCCCTTAAATGAGCAGTTCTTC. Protein product: CASSLTLAGPLNEQFF.

The table lists this clone with a few counts. The CDR3 DNA reads as TGTGCCTGGAGTCCCGGAGATCTATCAGAGACCCAGTACTTC. Translation gives CAWSPGDLSETQYF. The chain carries TRBV30 and TRBJ2-5; D not resolved. From germline, CDR1 is GTSNPN and CDR2 SVGIG (reference sequence). Trimming took 2 bases from V and 4 from J, leaving 14 bases between them. The CDR3 has 14 residues. Looking up the rest from reference TRBV30 and TRBJ2-5 gives the full variable domain: SQTIHQWPATLVQPVGSPLSLECTVEGTSNPNLYWYRQAAGRGLQLLFYSVGIGQISSEVPQNLSASRPQDRQFILSSKKLLLSDSGFYLCAWSPGDLSETQYFGPGTRLLVL.

CDR3 sequence (DNA): TGTGCCAGCCAGGATACTCGGACAGGACTCTACGAGCAGTACTTC. Translation gives CASQDTRTGLYEQYF. This chain uses TRBV25-1 with TRBJ2-7, with 7 positions matching TRBD1. The CDR3 spans 15 residues. The V gene's germline CDR1 is MGHDK and CDR2 SYGVNS. J was trimmed by 3 bases and V by 8 bases; bases with no gene match: 13.